Listed below are T cell receptor beta chains from one sample, sequenced in a study of spatial heterogeneity in lung cancer. TCRdb reanalysed the 5' RACE reads using MiXCR and keeps one entry per CDR3 protein. Of over 2,000 distinct CDR3 sequences in the sample, under 25% were seen once. The sequenced sample was PBMCs, obtained at surgery. These receptors all stem from a male donor with early-stage non-small cell lung cancer. Each CDR3 is given with its conserved first and last residue. The D gene is left open where the match is weak. Where a row states a size, it is once, few, many or the class of an expanded clone; other rows omit it.

v_call: TRBV11-2
clone_size: .
j_call: TRBJ2-6
d_call: .
cdr3_aa: CASSLQVSGANVLTF
cdr3_nt: TGTGCCAGCAGCTTGCAGGTGTCTGGGGCCAACGTCCTGACTTTC

v_call: TRBV11-2
clone_size: medium-sized
j_call: TRBJ2-7
d_call: .
cdr3_aa: CASSFSPSYEQYF
cdr3_nt: TGTGCCAGCAGCTTCTCCCCCAGCTACGAGCAGTACTTC

v_call: TRBV15
clone_size: many
j_call: TRBJ2-5
d_call: TRBD2
cdr3_aa: CATRSGVQETQYF
cdr3_nt: TGTGCCACCAGAAGCGGGGTGCAAGAGACCCAGTACTTC

v_call: TRBV6-6
clone_size: once
j_call: TRBJ1-1
d_call: .
cdr3_aa: CASSYSSGPTEAFF
cdr3_nt: TGTGCCAGCAGTTACTCGTCAGGGCCCACTGAAGCTTTCTTT

v_call: TRBV7-2
clone_size: .
j_call: TRBJ2-2
d_call: TRBD2
cdr3_aa: CASSRGGDSTGELFF
cdr3_nt: TGTGCCAGCAGCCGCGGGGGGGACTCTACCGGGGAGCTGTTTTTT

v_call: TRBV20-1
clone_size: medium-sized
j_call: TRBJ2-3
d_call: .
cdr3_aa: CSASRRASDTQYF
cdr3_nt: TGCAGTGCCTCGCGCCGTGCCAGCGATACGCAGTATTTT

v_call: TRBV9
clone_size: many
j_call: TRBJ2-3
d_call: TRBD2
cdr3_aa: CASSASGGEADTQYF
cdr3_nt: TGTGCCAGCAGCGCTAGCGGGGGAGAGGCAGATACGCAGTATTTT

v_call: TRBV7-8
clone_size: .
j_call: TRBJ1-5
d_call: TRBD1
cdr3_aa: CASSSGQGNQPQHF
cdr3_nt: TGTGCCAGCAGCTCGGGACAGGGGAATCAGCCCCAGCATTTT

v_call: TRBV4-1
clone_size: many
j_call: TRBJ1-1
d_call: .
cdr3_aa: CASSQRANTEAFF
cdr3_nt: TGCGCCAGCAGCCAAAGGGCGAACACTGAAGCTTTCTTT

v_call: TRBV5-6
clone_size: many
j_call: TRBJ2-7
d_call: TRBD2
cdr3_aa: CASTDTSGAYEQYF
cdr3_nt: TGTGCCAGCACCGACACTAGCGGGGCTTACGAGCAGTACTTC

v_call: TRBV3-1
clone_size: medium-sized
j_call: TRBJ2-5
d_call: .
cdr3_aa: CASSQDNQHGETQYF
cdr3_nt: TGTGCCAGCAGCCAAGATAACCAGCACGGGGAGACCCAGTACTTC

v_call: TRBV29-1
clone_size: medium-sized
j_call: TRBJ1-1
d_call: TRBD1
cdr3_aa: CSSLQQGAFTEAFF
cdr3_nt: TGCAGCTCCCTACAACAGGGGGCGTTCACTGAAGCTTTCTTT

v_call: TRBV12-3/TRBV12-4
clone_size: medium-sized
j_call: TRBJ2-1
d_call: .
cdr3_aa: CASSPSHPEQFF
cdr3_nt: TGTGCCAGCAGCCCTAGTCACCCTGAGCAGTTCTTC

v_call: TRBV7-6
clone_size: medium-sized
j_call: TRBJ2-7
d_call: .
cdr3_aa: CASSTRLGEQYF
cdr3_nt: TGTGCCAGCAGCACCCGCTTGGGCGAGCAGTACTTC

v_call: TRBV7-2
clone_size: .
j_call: TRBJ2-6
d_call: .
cdr3_aa: CASSLPSSGANVLTF
cdr3_nt: TGTGCCAGCAGCTTACCGTCCTCTGGGGCCAACGTCCTGACTTTC

v_call: TRBV28
clone_size: medium-sized
j_call: TRBJ2-2
d_call: .
cdr3_aa: CASSFWGEMNTGELFF
cdr3_nt: TGTGCCAGCAGCTTCTGGGGGGAGATGAACACCGGGGAGCTGTTTTTT

v_call: TRBV5-1
clone_size: medium-sized
j_call: TRBJ2-3
d_call: TRBD2
cdr3_aa: CASSFGLAGGTDTQYF
cdr3_nt: TGCGCCAGCAGCTTTGGACTAGCGGGTGGCACAGATACGCAGTATTTT

v_call: TRBV6-2/TRBV6-3
clone_size: medium-sized
j_call: TRBJ1-6
d_call: .
cdr3_aa: CASSYPSGTRMDSPLHF
cdr3_nt: TGTGCCAGCAGTTACCCGTCCGGGACACGGATGGATTCACCCCTCCACTTT

v_call: TRBV7-9
clone_size: many
j_call: TRBJ2-7
d_call: .
cdr3_aa: CASSSEATSRPYEQYF
cdr3_nt: TGTGCCAGCAGCTCAGAGGCCACTAGCAGACCCTACGAGCAGTACTTC

v_call: TRBV20-1
clone_size: .
j_call: TRBJ2-4
d_call: .
cdr3_aa: CSARIFTTGKKNIQYF
cdr3_nt: TGCAGTGCTAGGATTTTCACTACGGGGAAAAAAAACATTCAGTACTTC

v_call: TRBV2
clone_size: medium-sized
j_call: TRBJ2-1
d_call: TRBD2
cdr3_aa: CASRERGVVAGEQFF
cdr3_nt: TGTGCCAGCAGGGAAAGAGGGGTGGTAGCGGGTGAGCAGTTCTTC

v_call: TRBV19
clone_size: .
j_call: TRBJ2-6
d_call: .
cdr3_aa: CANPKGSGANVLTF
cdr3_nt: TGTGCCAATCCAAAAGGCTCTGGGGCCAACGTCCTGACTTTC

v_call: TRBV30
clone_size: medium-sized
j_call: TRBJ1-2
d_call: .
cdr3_aa: CAWSVLERVENGYTF
cdr3_nt: TGTGCCTGGAGTGTATTAGAGCGAGTAGAAAATGGCTACACCTTC

v_call: TRBV4-1
clone_size: .
j_call: TRBJ2-1
d_call: TRBD2
cdr3_aa: CASSQTAGGKHNEQFF
cdr3_nt: TGCGCCAGCAGCCAAACAGCGGGAGGTAAACACAATGAGCAGTTCTTC

v_call: TRBV25-1
clone_size: once
j_call: TRBJ1-6
d_call: .
cdr3_aa: CASSELAEGALHF
cdr3_nt: TGTGCCAGCAGTGAATTAGCCGAAGGCGCCCTCCACTTT

v_call: TRBV11-2
clone_size: .
j_call: TRBJ2-5
d_call: .
cdr3_aa: CASSLAGETQYF
cdr3_nt: TGTGCCAGCAGCTTAGCGGGAGAGACCCAGTACTTC

v_call: TRBV5-1
clone_size: medium-sized
j_call: TRBJ1-2
d_call: TRBD1
cdr3_aa: CASSLGVLGTGDIYGYTF
cdr3_nt: TGCGCCAGCAGCTTGGGGGTCCTCGGGACAGGCGATATCTATGGCTACACCTTC

v_call: TRBV2
clone_size: many
j_call: TRBJ1-2
d_call: .
cdr3_aa: CASSGVRGRDYGYTF
cdr3_nt: TGTGCCAGCAGTGGAGTCCGGGGGAGGGACTATGGCTACACCTTC

v_call: TRBV7-9
clone_size: medium-sized
j_call: TRBJ2-7
d_call: TRBD1
cdr3_aa: CASSSGTGAHEQYF
cdr3_nt: TGTGCCAGCAGCTCCGGGACAGGGGCACACGAGCAGTACTTC

v_call: TRBV7-2
clone_size: few
j_call: TRBJ2-4
d_call: .
cdr3_aa: CASSPGMTKQYF
cdr3_nt: TGTGCCAGCAGCCCAGGGATGACAAAACAGTACTTC

v_call: TRBV5-1
clone_size: medium-sized
j_call: TRBJ2-7
d_call: .
cdr3_aa: CASSSSYEQYF
cdr3_nt: TGCGCCAGCAGCTCCTCCTACGAGCAGTACTTC

v_call: TRBV23-1
clone_size: medium-sized
j_call: TRBJ1-5
d_call: .
cdr3_aa: CASSPRQGWQGTKINQPQHF
cdr3_nt: TGCGCCAGCAGTCCTCGTCAGGGTTGGCAGGGAACGAAAATCAATCAGCCCCAGCATTTT

v_call: TRBV12-3/TRBV12-4
clone_size: medium-sized
j_call: TRBJ2-1
d_call: .
cdr3_aa: CATAWISDNEQFF
cdr3_nt: TGTGCCACTGCGTGGATCTCTGACAATGAGCAGTTCTTC

v_call: TRBV30
clone_size: medium-sized
j_call: TRBJ2-7
d_call: .
cdr3_aa: CAWSGVAHEQYF
cdr3_nt: TGTGCCTGGAGTGGGGTTGCCCACGAGCAGTACTTC

v_call: TRBV10-3
clone_size: medium-sized
j_call: TRBJ1-2
d_call: .
cdr3_aa: CAISSQQGYYGYTF
cdr3_nt: TGTGCCATCAGCTCCCAACAGGGTTACTATGGCTACACCTTC

v_call: TRBV14
clone_size: medium-sized
j_call: TRBJ1-1
d_call: .
cdr3_aa: CASNAVANTEAFF
cdr3_nt: TGTGCCAGCAACGCAGTCGCGAACACTGAAGCTTTCTTT

v_call: TRBV2
clone_size: few
j_call: TRBJ1-5
d_call: .
cdr3_aa: CASGGRSNQPQHF
cdr3_nt: TGTGCCAGCGGAGGACGTAGCAATCAGCCCCAGCATTTT

v_call: TRBV9
clone_size: few
j_call: TRBJ2-1
d_call: .
cdr3_aa: CASSVEAPFGSYNEQFF
cdr3_nt: TGTGCCAGCAGCGTAGAGGCTCCCTTCGGGTCCTACAATGAGCAGTTCTTC

v_call: TRBV3-1
clone_size: .
j_call: TRBJ2-7
d_call: TRBD1
cdr3_aa: CASSHPDRGPYEQYF
cdr3_nt: TGTGCCAGCAGCCACCCGGACAGGGGACCCTACGAGCAGTACTTC

v_call: TRBV19
clone_size: medium-sized
j_call: TRBJ2-1
d_call: TRBD1
cdr3_aa: CASSTDRGRHNEQFF
cdr3_nt: TGTGCCAGTAGTACAGACAGGGGGCGGCACAATGAGCAGTTCTTC

v_call: TRBV6-5
clone_size: .
j_call: TRBJ2-7
d_call: .
cdr3_aa: CASSYSHSGSITYEQYF
cdr3_nt: TGTGCCAGCAGTTACTCGCATTCAGGGAGTATCACCTACGAGCAGTACTTC

v_call: TRBV9
clone_size: medium-sized
j_call: TRBJ1-5
d_call: TRBD1
cdr3_aa: CASSPTGSDQPQHF
cdr3_nt: TGTGCCAGCAGCCCGACAGGGTCGGATCAGCCCCAGCATTTT

v_call: TRBV3-1
clone_size: .
j_call: TRBJ1-3
d_call: .
cdr3_aa: CASSQTESGNTIYF
cdr3_nt: TGTGCCAGCAGCCAAACAGAGAGTGGAAACACCATATATTTT

v_call: TRBV30
clone_size: large
j_call: TRBJ2-2
d_call: .
cdr3_aa: CAWSPVGELFF
cdr3_nt: TGTGCCTGGAGTCCAGTCGGGGAGCTGTTTTTT

v_call: TRBV7-9
clone_size: .
j_call: TRBJ2-3
d_call: TRBD2
cdr3_aa: CASSITDGGGDSTDTQYF
cdr3_nt: TGTGCCAGCAGCATAACCGACGGCGGGGGGGACAGCACAGATACGCAGTATTTT

v_call: TRBV20-1
clone_size: medium-sized
j_call: TRBJ2-1
d_call: TRBD2
cdr3_aa: CSARELLAGVGAYNEQFF
cdr3_nt: TGCAGTGCTAGAGAATTACTAGCGGGGGTTGGAGCCTACAATGAGCAGTTCTTC

v_call: TRBV19
clone_size: medium-sized
j_call: TRBJ2-2
d_call: .
cdr3_aa: CATTTTNTGELFF
cdr3_nt: TGTGCCACCACGACAACGAACACCGGGGAGCTGTTTTTT

v_call: TRBV10-3
clone_size: medium-sized
j_call: TRBJ2-3
d_call: TRBD1
cdr3_aa: CAISESGQGADTQYF
cdr3_nt: TGTGCCATCAGTGAGTCCGGACAGGGGGCAGATACGCAGTATTTT

v_call: TRBV3-1
clone_size: medium-sized
j_call: TRBJ2-7
d_call: TRBD1
cdr3_aa: CASSQGGGQAAYEQYF
cdr3_nt: TGTGCCAGCAGCCAAGGAGGGGGACAGGCGGCCTACGAGCAGTACTTC

v_call: TRBV3-1
clone_size: .
j_call: TRBJ2-1
d_call: TRBD1
cdr3_aa: CASRPTGGGYNEQFF
cdr3_nt: TGTGCCAGCAGACCCACAGGGGGAGGCTACAATGAGCAGTTCTTC